Below are 16 T cell receptor beta chains sequenced from a single sample in a study of blood T cell repertoires in COVID-19. Profiling relied on immunoSEQ multiplex PCR, and the TCRdb table lists in-frame clones only, not all of them. Of some 150,000 clones listed, less than 85% are singletons. Sequencing was carried out using peripheral blood. The receptor source for this set is a human donor in a cohort sampled during active COVID-19.

J is TRBJ2-7 and V is TRBV28; TRBD2 matches 12 bases. The ends lost 5 bases at V and 4 bases at J; junction bases unmatched: 9. Germline V gene sequence: CDR1 MDHEN, CDR2 SYDVKM. The CDR3 has 16 amino acids. CDR3 region: CASSPASGGASYEQYF. The CDR3 DNA reads TGTGCCAGCAGTCCCGCTAGCGGGGGGGCCTCGTACGAGCAGTACTTC. Using reference TRBV28 and TRBJ2-7 for the parts outside the CDR3, the full variable domain is DVKVTQSSRYLVKRTGEKVFLECVQDMDHENMFWYRQDPGLGLRLIYFSYDVKMKEKGDIPEGYSVSREKKERFSLILESASTNQTSMYLCASSPASGGASYEQYFGPGTRLTVT.

The CDR3: CASRLIAASNEQFF. The CDR3 DNA is TGTGCCAGCAGGCTAATAGCGGCATCCAATGAGCAGTTCTTC. The genes are TRBV14 and TRBJ2-1; possibly TRBD2 for D (6 bases). Germline lookup yields CDR1 SGHDN and CDR2 FVKESK. V was shortened by 6 bases and J by 6 bases, with 15 bases between the two germline ends. The length of the CDR3 is 14 residues.

The chain carries TRBV6-2 or TRBV6-3 and TRBJ1-5, with D possibly matching TRBD1 (5 bases). Germline CDR1 is MNHEY and CDR2 is SVGEGT. The CDR3 spans 14 residues. Trimming removed 5 bases from V and 3 bases from J, with 11 bases in between. The CDR3 protein is CASSRTSLNQPQHF. The CDR3 DNA reads TGTGCCAGCAGTCGGACATCGCTCAATCAGCCCCAGCATTTT.

In DNA form, the CDR3 reads TGTGCCAGTAGTAAGAGAGACACCGGGGAGCTGTTTTTT. Translating it yields CASSKRDTGELFF. The rearrangement joins TRBV19 to TRBJ2-2; no firm D call. The germline V gene has CDR1 LNHDA and CDR2 SQIVND (reference sequence). V was pared by 4 bases and J by 3 bases, with 6 bases between. This CDR3 contains 13 residues.

This sequence joins TRBV5-4 and TRBJ2-5; 10 bases match TRBD2. Germline loops: CDR1 SGHNT, CDR2 YYREEE (reference sequence). CDR3 length equals 17 residues. V dropped 0 bases and J dropped 8; count of bases not matched to a gene: 13. In DNA form, the CDR3 reads TGTGCCAGCAGCTTGGAAGGTAGCGGGGGGCTTAAGAGAACCCAGTACTTC. As protein: CASSLEGSGGLKRTQYF.

CDR3 in DNA: TGTGCCAGCAGCGAAACCCTAGGCGGGAATAATTCACCCCTCCACTTT. Protein sequence: CASSETLGGNNSPLHF. This chain joins TRBV11-2 and TRBJ1-6; no firm D call. The length of the CDR3 is 16 residues. Per the germline V gene, CDR1 is SGHAT and CDR2 is FQNNGV. V gave up 5 bases and J gave up 5 bases, with 16 bases separating them.

The chain recombines TRBV4-1 with TRBJ1-6, with D possibly TRBD1 on 5 matching bases. The CDR3 spans 17 residues. V was clipped by 4 bases and J by 0 bases, with 13 bases between them. CDR1 MGHRA and CDR2 YSYEKL come from the germline V gene. CDR3 DNA: TGCGCCAGCAGCCGCCTCAGGGAAGGCTCCTATAATTCACCCCTCCACTTT. Translation: CASSRLREGSYNSPLHF.

The V and J genes are TRBV20-1 and TRBJ2-7; TRBD1 matches 10 bases. With 1 base clipped from V and 12 bases from J, the junction kept 3 bases outside the gene matches. The CDR3 has 11 amino acids. In germline, CDR1 is DFQATT, CDR2 SNEGSKA (reference sequence). CDR3 DNA sequence: TGCAGTGCTAGAGGTTGGGACAGGGGGTACTTC. It encodes CSARGWDRGYF.

V is TRBV27 and J is TRBJ1-1, with a tentative D call TRBD1 (6 bases). Germline assignment: CDR1 MNHEY and CDR2 SMNVEV (reference sequence). V was clipped by 0 bases and J by 1 base, with 12 bases between them. The CDR3 is 16 residues long. Here the CDR3 reads CASSLSHETGNTEAFF. CDR3 coding DNA: TGTGCCAGCAGTTTATCGCACGAGACAGGGAACACTGAAGCTTTCTTT.

The chain employs TRBV7-3 and TRBJ2-1; D is possibly TRBD1 (6 bases). The CDR3 is made up of 17 amino acids. V was trimmed by 1 base and J by 3 bases, leaving 16 bases between them. Per germline, CDR1 SGHTA and CDR2 FQGTGA. The CDR3 DNA follows: TGTGCCAGCAGCTTAAGAAGAACAGGACAGTTCTACAATGAGCAGTTCTTC. It is translated as CASSLRRTGQFYNEQFF.

This chain connects TRBV2 to TRBJ1-6; TRBD1 matches at 9 bases. V gave up 5 bases and J gave up 9 bases; unmatched junction bases: 8. The CDR3 is 15 amino acids. The germline CDR1 and CDR2 sequences are SNHLY and FYNNEI. CDR3 loop: CASSHKDRGSSPLHF. The CDR3 DNA is TGTGCCAGCAGTCATAAGGACAGGGGAAGTTCACCCCTCCACTTT.

A remark on this clone: Distinct nucleotide sequences in the sample also encode this CDR3. The chain uses TRBV5-1 and TRBJ1-1; tentatively, D is TRBD1 (5 bases). The germline CDR1 and CDR2 sequences are SGHRS and YFSETQ. Trimming took off 1 base at V and 1 base at J, with 11 bases between the two ends. The CDR3 has 15 amino acids. CDR3 residues: CASSLRWGGNTEAFF. In DNA, the CDR3 is TGCGCCAGCAGCTTGAGGTGGGGCGGGAACACTGAAGCTTTCTTT. Filled out from reference TRBV5-1 and TRBJ1-1, the complete variable domain reads KAGVTQTPRYLIKTRGQQVTLSCSPISGHRSVSWYQQTPGQGLQFLFEYFSETQRNKGNFPGRFSGRQFSNSRSEMNVSTLELGDSALYLCASSLRWGGNTEAFFGQGTRLTVV.

This clone came up a few times. DNA of the CDR3: TGTGCCAGCACGGAGGAGGGCTCCTACAATGAGCAGTTCTTC. Amino acids: CASTEEGSYNEQFF. The V call is TRBV21-1, the J call TRBJ2-1; the table's D call TRBD2 went unverified against the DNA. TRBV21-1 is noted as a pseudogene. This CDR3 contains 14 residues.

The CDR3 DNA is TGTGCCAGTACCCGGGGGGACTGGGAGAGCAATCAGCCCCAGCATTTT. It translates to CASTRGDWESNQPQHF. The rearrangement joins TRBV19 to TRBJ1-5; a possible D gene is TRBD1 (5 bases). The CDR3 extends over 16 amino acids. Trimming took 7 bases from V and 1 from J, leaving 17 bases between them. The germline V gene has CDR1 LNHDA and CDR2 SQIVND (reference sequence).

This rearrangement joins TRBV11-2 to TRBJ2-3, with 12 positions matching TRBD2. With V trimmed by 6 bases and J by 6 bases, 4 bases remained unmatched. Germline V gene sequence: CDR1 SGHAT, CDR2 FQNNGV. The CDR3 contains 14 residues. The CDR3 sequence is CASSWTSGEDTQYF. The DNA of the CDR3 is TGTGCCAGCAGTTGGACTAGCGGGGAGGATACGCAGTATTTT.

The chain combines TRBV30 with TRBJ1-5; TRBD1 agrees at 10 bases. Losses at the gene ends were 3 bases for V and 7 bases for J; bases not matched to a gene: 6. Per the germline V gene, CDR1 is GTSNPN and CDR2 is SVGIG (reference sequence). The CDR3 is made up of 14 amino acids. In nucleotides, the CDR3 is TGTGCCTGGAGATCGACAGGGGGCGGCCAGCCCCAGCATTTT. Protein: CAWRSTGGGQPQHF.